The 31 T cell receptor beta chains reported below all come from one sample, sequenced in a study of CD8+CD57+ T cells in acquired aplastic anemia. It was patients with CD8+CD57+ cell expansion by flow cytometry who were chosen for sequencing. CDR3 and TCR beta VDJ profiling relied on genomic DNA as the template. One entry per CDR3 protein, called by TCRdb with MiXCR from the reads. The sample consists of about 150,000 distinct CDR3 sequences, about 48% of them appearing once. The material sequenced was sorted CD4+, CD8+, or CD8+CD57+ T cells (not recorded which) from PBMCs. These receptors were obtained from a human donor with aplastic anemia.

On this clonotype: Compared with germline, one end of the junction differs, possibly owing to a read error. The CDR3 loop reads CSGLGASTDTQCF. CDR3 in DNA: TGCAGTGGGTTAGGGGCCAGCACAGATACGCAGTGTTTT. The rearrangement joins TRBV20-1 to TRBJ2-3, with a possible D match to TRBD1 (5 bases). The V gene's germline CDR1 is DFQATT and CDR2 SNEGSKA (reference sequence). This CDR3 region has 13 residues.

This chain connects TRBV12-3 or TRBV12-4 to TRBJ2-3, with 8 bases fitting TRBD1. V shed 5 bases and J 0 bases; nucleotides not matched to a gene: 16. This CDR3 has 19 residues. The CDR3 nucleotides are TGTGCCAGCAGTCATGCTACCCTGACAGGGGCGATTAGCACAGATACGCAGTATTTT. Its protein product is CASSHATLTGAISTDTQYF.

The CDR3 protein is CASSSRGTTEADTQYF. The CDR3 region has the DNA TGTGCCAGCAGCTCACGCGGGACAACCGAGGCAGATACGCAGTATTTT. The chain combines TRBV7-2 with TRBJ2-3, with D perhaps given as TRBD1 or TRBD2 (6 bases each). V shed 4 bases and J shed 4 bases, with 18 bases lying between them. Germline CDR1 is SGHTA and CDR2 is FQGNSA. The CDR3 totals 16 residues.

The chain uses TRBV10-3 and TRBJ1-2; D might be TRBD1 (5 bases). This CDR3 comprises 12 residues. Germline V lookup: CDR1 ENHRY, CDR2 SYGVKD. DNA for the CDR3: TGTGCTGCCGGGGGTGTGGACTATGGCTACACCTTC. Translation gives CAAGGVDYGYTF.

This clonotype was observed a few times. The V and J genes are TRBV9 and TRBJ2-7; 7 positions agree with TRBD2. CDR1 is SGDLS and CDR2 is YYNGEE in the germline V gene. Trimming removed 4 bases from V and 4 bases from J; junction bases left unmatched: 5. This CDR3 region has 13 residues. CDR3 in amino acids: CASSSGGGYEQYF. The CDR3 DNA follows: TGTGCCAGCAGCTCTGGGGGAGGGTACGAGCAGTACTTC.

J is TRBJ2-5 and V is TRBV7-9, with 7 bases identical to TRBD2. Germline V lookup: CDR1 SEHNR, CDR2 FQNEAQ (reference sequence). The CDR3 totals 13 residues. V shed 6 bases and J 1 base; nucleotides not matched to a gene: 2. The CDR3 DNA sequence: TGTGCCAGCAGTTCTAGCGGCCAAGAGACCCAGTACTTC. Amino acids: CASSSSGQETQYF.

This clonotype has at least ten counts. V and J are TRBV9 and TRBJ1-1; maybe TRBD1 (5 bases). Germline values: CDR1 SGDLS, CDR2 YYNGEE. The CDR3 sequence is 14 residues long. The V end lost 2 bases, the J end lost 1 base, and 9 bases lay between the germline ends. The CDR3 reads CASSVAGQNTEAFF. DNA of the CDR3: TGTGCCAGCAGCGTGGCCGGACAGAACACTGAAGCTTTCTTT.

The J gene is TRBJ2-2, the V gene TRBV5-1; tentative D call: TRBD2 (5 bases). Trimming removed 2 bases at V and 1 base at J, with 9 bases between. The CDR3 runs 15 residues. Germline CDR1 reads SGHRS; CDR2 reads YFSETQ. CDR3: CASSLLGQNTGELFF. DNA of the CDR3: TGCGCCAGCAGCTTACTAGGCCAGAACACCGGGGAGCTGTTTTTT.

V is TRBV2 and J is TRBJ2-2; the D is unclear. CDR1 is SNHLY, CDR2 FYNNEI, per germline. CDR3 length equals 14 residues. Trimming cost V 6 bases and J 0 bases, with 8 bases left between them. Written as DNA, the CDR3 is TGTGCCAGCAGGGGTCAAGCGAACACCGGGGAGCTGTTTTTT. Translated, it gives CASRGQANTGELFF.

The rearrangement joins TRBV7-2 to TRBJ1-4, with D unresolved. The V end was cut by 4 bases, the J end by 3 bases, with 3 bases between. Germline-derived CDR1 and CDR2 are SGHTA and FQGNSA. The CDR3 consists of 12 residues. The CDR3 coding sequence is TGTGCCAGCAGCTCCCCTAATGAAAAACTGTTTTTT. This codes for CASSSPNEKLFF.

The chain combines TRBV7-8 with TRBJ1-2; 11 nucleotides agree with TRBD1. Germline values: CDR1 SGHVS, CDR2 FQNEAQ. There are 16 residues in the CDR3. The V and J ends lost 1 base and 8 bases, in that order; junction bases with no gene match: 9. CDR3 DNA: TGTGCCAGCAGCTTAGGGCTAGGACAGGGGGCGCAAGGCTACACCTTC. It specifies CASSLGLGQGAQGYTF.

The sample holds many counts of this clonotype. The chain has TRBV6-5 and TRBJ1-1; D might be TRBD1 (6 bases). V was cut by 2 bases and J by 3 bases, with 10 bases left in between. This CDR3 contains 14 residues. Per germline, CDR1 MNHEY and CDR2 SVGAGI. The CDR3 DNA follows: TGTGCCAGCAGTTACACAGGGTTGGACACTGAAGCTTTCTTT. It yields the protein CASSYTGLDTEAFF.

The V and J genes are TRBV7-2 and TRBJ2-7; 11 nucleotides line up with TRBD1. The CDR3 consists of 15 residues. Germline values: CDR1 SGHTA, CDR2 FQGNSA. V was clipped by 5 bases and J by 5 bases; unmatched bases: 8. In DNA form, the CDR3 reads TGTGCCAGCAGCCCTCGGACAGGGGGCGACCACGAGCAGTACTTC. Translating it yields CASSPRTGGDHEQYF.

Comments on this clonotype: The junction departs from germline at one end; a sequencing error may be responsible. This chain joins TRBV7-3 and TRBJ2-2; the D gene is possibly TRBD2 (6 bases). The CDR3 is 12 residues long. Germline CDR1 is SGHTA and CDR2 is FQGTGA. The CDR3 loop is CASSLTFGGLFF. In DNA, the CDR3 is TGTGCCAGCAGCTTAACGTTCGGGGGGCTGTTTTTT.

This clonotype was observed a single time. The rearrangement joins TRBV2 to TRBJ2-2; D is unresolved. With 7 bases removed from V and 7 bases from J, the gap between germline ends came to 13 bases. Germline loops: CDR1 SNHLY, CDR2 FYNNEI. CDR3 length: 13 amino acids. The DNA of the CDR3 is TGTGCCAGCACCCGAGAGAGGAACGGGGAGCTGTTTTTT. It yields the protein CASTRERNGELFF. The full variable domain, in which reference TRBV2 and TRBJ2-2 provide the parts outside the CDR3, is EPEVTQTPSHQVTQMGQEVILRCVPISNHLYFYWYRQILGQKVEFLVSFYNNEISEKSEIFDDQFSVERPDGSNFTLKIRSTKLEDSAMYFCASTRERNGELFFGEGSRLTVL.

V usage is TRBV10-2 and J usage is TRBJ2-5, with 13 bases identical to TRBD2. The germline V gene encodes CDR1 WSHSY and CDR2 SAAADI. The CDR3 consists of 16 residues. V lost 5 bases, J lost 1 base, and 4 bases stayed unmatched. The CDR3, as DNA: TGCGCCAGCAGTACCCGACTAGCGGGGGGCCAAGAGACCCAGTACTTC. Translated: CASSTRLAGGQETQYF.

The chain carries TRBV7-9 and TRBJ2-2; D is undetermined. V gave up 5 bases and J gave up 5 bases, with 6 bases separating them. Germline V gene lookup returns CDR1 SEHNR and CDR2 FQNEAQ (reference sequence). This CDR3 is 12 amino acids long. The CDR3: CASSLMTGELFF. CDR3 coding DNA: TGTGCCAGCAGCCTAATGACCGGGGAGCTGTTTTTT.

The chain links TRBV24-1 to TRBJ2-3, with 7 bases lining up with TRBD2. Losses at the gene ends were 4 bases for V and 1 base for J; bases not matched to a gene: 4. Per the germline V gene, CDR1 is KGHDR and CDR2 is SFDVKD. The CDR3 contains 15 residues. CDR3 loop: CATSEASGGTDTQYF. The DNA for the CDR3 is TGTGCCACCAGTGAGGCTAGCGGAGGCACAGATACGCAGTATTTT.

This clonotype was seen just once. The chain employs TRBV19 and TRBJ1-2; D may be TRBD1 (6 bases). Germline assignment: CDR1 LNHDA and CDR2 SQIVND (reference sequence). The V and J ends lost 6 bases and 7 bases respectively, with 18 bases between them. The CDR3 is 14 amino acids. CDR3 in amino acids: CASSRIRTDSGYTF. The CDR3 DNA sequence: TGTGCCAGTAGCAGAATCCGGACAGATTCTGGCTACACCTTC.

This chain uses TRBV7-2 with TRBJ2-1; TRBD1 might be the D (6 bases). The CDR3 is 11 residues long. V lost 5 bases and J 12 bases, leaving 11 bases between the germline ends. Germline V lookup: CDR1 SGHTA, CDR2 FQGNSA. The CDR3 DNA is TGTGCCAGCAGCCAACTGGACAGGCAGTTCTTC. It encodes CASSQLDRQFF. Full variable domain (outside the CDR3, taken from reference TRBV7-2 and TRBJ2-1): GAGVSQSPSNKVTEKGKDVELRCDPISGHTALYWYRQSLGQGLEFLIYFQGNSAPDKSGLPSDRFSAERTGGSVSTLTIQRTQQEDSAVYLCASSQLDRQFFGPGTRLTVL.

In its sample, this clonotype was seen many times. The chain uses TRBV2 and TRBJ1-4; the match to TRBD1 covers 10 bases. Germline-derived CDR1 and CDR2 are SNHLY and FYNNEI. After removal of 6 bases from V and 7 bases from J, the junction contained 8 bases not matched to a gene. The CDR3 is 15 residues long. Here the CDR3 reads CASRRGTGVSEKLFF. The CDR3 coding sequence is TGTGCCAGCAGGAGAGGGACAGGGGTTAGTGAAAAACTGTTTTTT. The entire variable domain, with the rest obtained from reference TRBV2 and TRBJ1-4, is as follows: EPEVTQTPSHQVTQMGQEVILRCVPISNHLYFYWYRQILGQKVEFLVSFYNNEISEKSEIFDDQFSVERPDGSNFTLKIRSTKLEDSAMYFCASRRGTGVSEKLFFGSGTQLSVL.

The chain employs TRBV10-3 and TRBJ2-2; unclear D gene. CDR1 and CDR2 (germline): ENHRY, SYGVKD. The CDR3 length is 12 residues. V gave up 8 bases and J gave up 6 bases, with 10 bases separating them. This CDR3 reads CAIARYAGELFF. DNA for the CDR3: TGTGCCATCGCTAGATACGCCGGGGAGCTGTTTTTT.

This clonotype was seen repeatedly, ten times or more. The chain recombines TRBV27 with TRBJ2-3; TRBD2 matches 9 bases. The CDR3 runs 14 residues. Germline CDR1 is MNHEY and CDR2 is SMNVEV (reference sequence). The trim removed 5 bases at V and 1 base at J, leaving 1 base unmatched. CDR3 protein: CASSRLAGTDTQYF. In DNA, the CDR3 is TGTGCCAGCAGTCGACTAGCGGGCACAGATACGCAGTATTTT.

The J gene is TRBJ2-2, the V gene TRBV7-9, with 8 bases lining up with TRBD2. The CDR3 has 13 residues. Looked up from germline, CDR1 is SEHNR and CDR2 is FQNEAQ (reference sequence). The V gene end was trimmed by 6 bases and the J gene end by 8 bases; junction bases not matched to a gene: 5. CDR3 in DNA: TGTGCCAGCAGACTAGCGGACGGTGGGGAGCTGTTTTTT. It codes for CASRLADGGELFF.

This clonotype has more than one count but fewer than ten. The genes are TRBV20-1 and TRBJ1-6, with unresolved D. V lost 0 bases to trimming and J lost 8 bases, with 11 bases between them. The germline gives CDR1 DFQATT, CDR2 SNEGSKA (reference sequence). The CDR3 is 14 amino acids. For the CDR3, the DNA is TGCAGTGCTAGAGATTCGGGTGTTCATTCACCCCTCCACTTT. Its protein product is CSARDSGVHSPLHF.

The rearrangement joins TRBV12-3 or TRBV12-4 to TRBJ2-7; D unclear. The V end lost 3 bases, the J end lost 5 bases, and 11 bases lay between the germline ends. The CDR3 spans 13 residues. CDR3 amino acids: CASSLAGQHEQYF. The CDR3 DNA follows: TGTGCCAGCAGTTTGGCAGGCCAGCACGAGCAGTACTTC.

This clonotype was seen repeatedly, ten times or more. The J gene is TRBJ2-3, the V gene TRBV6-2 or TRBV6-3; TRBD2 agrees at 14 bases. Germline values: CDR1 MNHEY, CDR2 SVGEGT. The CDR3 spans 17 residues. V trimming: 2 bases; J trimming: 5 bases; junction bases outside the gene matches: 6. CDR3 bases: TGTGCCAGCAGTTACGTACCCGGGACTAGCGGGAGAGATACGCAGTATTTT. Residues: CASSYVPGTSGRDTQYF.

V and J are TRBV5-4 and TRBJ2-5; no clear D gene. V was clipped by 4 bases and J by 5 bases, with 12 bases between them. CDR3 size: 13 residues. Germline V gene lookup returns CDR1 SGHNT and CDR2 YYREEE (reference sequence). The CDR3 bases are TGTGCCAGCAGCAAGACCGAAGGGGAGACCCAGTACTTC. Protein: CASSKTEGETQYF.

The V gene is TRBV7-3, the J gene TRBJ1-5; 8 bases are shared with TRBD1. V dropped 5 bases and J dropped 4; count of bases not matched to a gene: 4. Germline values: CDR1 SGHTA, CDR2 FQGTGA. The CDR3 consists of 14 residues. The CDR3 DNA is TGTGCCAGCAGCCCTACAGGGGGAAATCAGCCCCAGCATTTT. Amino acids: CASSPTGGNQPQHF.

This clonotype was recorded at least ten times. This chain connects TRBV6-1 to TRBJ1-2; no reliable D call. V dropped 8 bases and J dropped 7 bases, with 14 bases sitting between them. The CDR3 is 12 residues long. The germline V gene encodes CDR1 MNHNS and CDR2 SASEGT. CDR3 sequence reads: CASGVGASGYTF. As DNA, the CDR3 is TGTGCCAGCGGGGTGGGCGCCTCTGGCTACACCTTC.

This clonotype was recorded once. The chain combines TRBV20-1 with TRBJ2-7; 8 bases agree with TRBD2. CDR1 DFQATT and CDR2 SNEGSKA come from the germline V gene (reference sequence). The CDR3 consists of 16 residues. With 2 bases clipped from V and 1 base from J, the junction kept 10 bases outside the gene matches. The CDR3 nucleotides are TGCAGTGCTAGACCGGGTAGCGGGGAGCCTTCCTACGAGCAGTACTTC. The encoded protein is CSARPGSGEPSYEQYF.